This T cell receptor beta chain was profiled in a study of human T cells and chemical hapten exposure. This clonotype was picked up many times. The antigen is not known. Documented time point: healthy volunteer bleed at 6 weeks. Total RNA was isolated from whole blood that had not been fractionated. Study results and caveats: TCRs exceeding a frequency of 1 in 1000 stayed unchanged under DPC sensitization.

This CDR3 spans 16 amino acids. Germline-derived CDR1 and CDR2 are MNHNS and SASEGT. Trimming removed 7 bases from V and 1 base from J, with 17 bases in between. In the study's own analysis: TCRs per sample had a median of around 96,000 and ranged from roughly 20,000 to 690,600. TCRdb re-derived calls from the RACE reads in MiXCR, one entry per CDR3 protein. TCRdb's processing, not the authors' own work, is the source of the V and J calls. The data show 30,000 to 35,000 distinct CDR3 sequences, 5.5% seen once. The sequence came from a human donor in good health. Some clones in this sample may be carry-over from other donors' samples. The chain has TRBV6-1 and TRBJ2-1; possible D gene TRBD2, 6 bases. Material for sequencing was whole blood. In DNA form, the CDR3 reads TGTGCCAGCAAATGGTTAGAGGGAGGATCCTACAATGAGCAGTTCTTC. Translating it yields CASKWLEGGSYNEQFF.